Here is one T cell receptor (beta chain) with its context. Seattle patient enrollment occurred during active infection, with longitudinal follow-up thereafter. The sample originates from a study of blood T cell repertoires in COVID-19. Study at large: There were acute and convalescent COVID-19 samples, and they came from the United States, Italy and Spain. PBMCs, B-cell-depleted T cells, or T cells provided the cDNA or gDNA that made up the material.

The germline V gene has CDR1 SGHRS and CDR2 YFSETQ. CDR3 length equals 15 residues. V was clipped by 4 bases and J by 3 bases; unmatched bases: 9. This table comes from immunoSEQ multiplex PCR, and its TCRdb copy is limited to in-frame clones, with some not included. The sample holds 270,000 or so clones, about nine tenths seen once. V and J are TRBV5-1 and TRBJ2-5; 7 nucleotides line up with TRBD1. Sequenced: peripheral blood. The sequence derives from a woman in her 30s with COVID-19, enrolled during active disease. The CDR3 DNA follows: TGCGCCAGCAGCCCCGGACAGGCCGGGGAAGAGACCCAGTACTTC. This encodes CASSPGQAGEETQYF. The full variable domain, with the rest looked up from reference TRBV5-1 and TRBJ2-5, is KAGVTQTPRYLIKTRGQQVTLSCSPISGHRSVSWYQQTPGQGLQFLFEYFSETQRNKGNFPGRFSGRQFSNSRSEMNVSTLELGDSALYLCASSPGQAGEETQYFGPGTRLLVL.